This T cell receptor beta chain was recovered during a study of T cell changes during pregnancy in multiple sclerosis (dated by TCRdb to between 2019 and 2020). Regarding the research as a whole: Changes in the T cell repertoire over the course of pregnancy were examined in this study in women with multiple sclerosis.

Of note for this clone: This clone's antigen is unknown. Base qualities are not at hand, and no much larger clone is one base apart.

Libraries were made using the immunoSEQ multiplex PCR assay. What TCRdb holds here is the immuneACCESS table cut down to in-frame rearrangements. Part of the clones is not present; checked against another copy, under half of the missing clones reflect an unresolved V gene, and the others are unexplained. The table for this sample lists 55,000 to 65,000 clones; around 89% of them were counted only once. Together, the top ten hold roughly 0.82% of the sample. Trimming removed 3 bases from V and 7 bases from J, leaving 15 bases between the germline ends. Including cysteine and phenylalanine, the CDR3 has 15 amino acids. Only the CDR3 DNA stays, 45 bases, in frame from base 1. CDR1 SNHLY and CDR2 FYNNEI are derived from the germline V gene.

The clonotype comes from a female donor in good health, enrolled as a control in a pregnancy study. The sample in question was peripheral blood, obtained in the first trimester of pregnancy. The rearrangement joined TRBV2 to TRBJ1-4; the D gene is perhaps TRBD1, on 5 matching bases. The nucleotide sequence reads as follows: TGTGCCAGCAGTGAGGTTTCAGGGTACGGTGAAAAACTGTTTTTT. Its translation is CASSEVSGYGEKLFF.